This T cell receptor (beta chain) was sequenced in a study of T cells in localized non-small cell lung cancer. This CDR3 is built from 16 residues. V lost 5 bases and J lost 2; bases outside the gene matches: 6. CDR1 and CDR2 (germline): SGHTA, FQGNSA. Notes on the study in general: Adjacent lung was found to contain a median roughly 50 of the top 100 tumor clones.

This clone was recorded only once. What it binds is not known. Libraries were prepared by immunoSEQ multiplex PCR; TCRdb keeps only in-frame clonotypes and omits some of them. The sample includes around 35,000 clones, around 90% seen only once; the top ten take under 8.5%. The sample was peripheral blood, taken before any cancer treatment. The sequence derives from a woman aged 35 to 70 with stage I lung adenocarcinoma. This rearrangement joins TRBV7-2 to TRBJ2-5; 12 bases are shared with TRBD2. The DNA of the CDR3 is TGTGCCAGCAGCCGGGGAGGACTAGCGGGGCAAGAGACCCAGTACTTC. It yields the protein CASSRGGLAGQETQYF.